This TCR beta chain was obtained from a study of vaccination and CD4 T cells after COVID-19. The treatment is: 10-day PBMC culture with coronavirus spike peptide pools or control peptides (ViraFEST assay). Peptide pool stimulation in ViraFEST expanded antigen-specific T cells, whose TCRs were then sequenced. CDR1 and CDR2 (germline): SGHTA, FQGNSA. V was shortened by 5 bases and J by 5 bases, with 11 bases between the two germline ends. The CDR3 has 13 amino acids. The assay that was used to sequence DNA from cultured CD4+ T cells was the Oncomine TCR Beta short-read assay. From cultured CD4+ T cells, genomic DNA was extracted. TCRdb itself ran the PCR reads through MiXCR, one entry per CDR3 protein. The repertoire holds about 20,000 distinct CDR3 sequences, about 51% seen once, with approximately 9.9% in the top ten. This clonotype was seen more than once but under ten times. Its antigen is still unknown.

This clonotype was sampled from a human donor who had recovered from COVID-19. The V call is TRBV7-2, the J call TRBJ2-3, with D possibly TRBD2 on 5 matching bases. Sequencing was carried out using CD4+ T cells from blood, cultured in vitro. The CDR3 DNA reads TGTGCCAGCAGCCCTAGGGCGGGAGATACGCAGTATTTT. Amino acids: CASSPRAGDTQYF.